This note documents a single T cell receptor beta chain sequence. Assay used: immunoSEQ multiplex PCR; TCRdb lists only in-frame clones, some missing. Among approximately 100,000 clones, around nine tenths were seen once, and the ten largest hold more than 6.5%. This sample is drawn from a study of T cell responses to AZD1222 COVID-19 vaccine. The germline V and J ends were trimmed by 2 bases and 4 bases, with 8 bases remaining between them. The V gene's germline CDR1 is MNHEY and CDR2 SVGAGI. The CDR3 runs 13 residues. The material sequenced was peripheral blood, taken on day 0 of AZD1222 vaccination. This TCR came from an adult in good health. The chain recombines TRBV6-5 with TRBJ1-2; D unclear. Written as DNA, the CDR3 is TGTGCCAGCAGTTACGCGGGGTTCTATGGCTACACCTTC. It specifies CASSYAGFYGYTF.